This T cell receptor (beta chain) is from a study of tumor-infiltrating lymphocytes in primary liver carcinoma. Study in general: All patients, whether men or women, fell within 30 to 69 years of age. Study-level points and caveats: Only about 8-25% of top clones occurred in every one of the five tumor regions. Tumors had a significantly higher top-250-clone fraction than blood (p = 0.039). Tumor region pairs shared more overlap than did tumor-adjacent and tumor-blood pairs.

Germline V gene data show CDR1 as SQVTM and CDR2 as ANQGSEA. This CDR3 comprises 15 residues. This clonotype was counted a few times. What it binds is not known. One junction end disagrees with the germline gene, perhaps due to a read error. TCR beta cDNA was reverse-transcribed from about 500 ng of total RNA. The reaction used a constant-region primer and ProtoScript II reverse transcriptase. Modified slightly, ARM-PCR produced TCR beta libraries over three nested multiplex PCR rounds. Forward primers for TRBV1-TRBV30 and a C-beta reverse primer served the first two PCR rounds, at around 11 cycles each. TCRdb called the multiplex PCR reads again in MiXCR, with one record for every CDR3 protein. This sample carries tens of thousands of distinct CDR3 sequences, about 75% of them seen once, and the ten largest clones take 35% to 50%. From around 18-30 mg of unsorted bulk tissue, DNA and RNA were co-extracted together.

V usage is TRBV29-1 and J usage is TRBJ2-7, with 7 nucleotides matching TRBD1. This clonotype was sampled from a woman aged 25-40 years with primary liver carcinoma and hepatitis B virus infection. The source material was liver tumor tissue from sampling region 1. The sample's subset: tumor region T1, superior pole. CDR3 bases: TGCAACGTTGAAGAGGAGACAGGGTTCTCGTACGAGCACTACTTC. It yields the protein CNVEEETGFSYEHYF.